Shown below are 32 T cell receptor beta chains from a single sample sequenced in a study of vaccination effects on CD4 cells after COVID-19. No antigens are known for them. Repertoires were generated with immunoSEQ multiplex PCR, while TCRdb's copy carries only in-frame clones and drops some. Among about 64,000 clones listed, approximately 72% were seen once. Cultured cells yielded isolated CD4+ T cells after 10 days. The sequencing here drew on CD4+ T cells from PBMCs cultured without peptide, taken before COVID-19 vaccination. The receptors come from a human donor who had a prior SARS-CoV-2 infection.

The chain combines TRBV4-1 with TRBJ1-1, with D uncertain. CDR1 is MGHRA and CDR2 is YSYEKL in the germline V gene. The CDR3 covers 18 residues. Trimming pared 2 bases from V and 1 base from J, leaving 20 bases between. The CDR3 DNA sequence: TGCGCCAGCAGCCAACCGCGGCTTAGACCTGAGAAGAACACTGAAGCTTTCTTT. This translates into CASSQPRLRPEKNTEAFF.

V gene TRBV2 combines with J gene TRBJ2-1; weak D call: TRBD2 (6 bases). The germline gives CDR1 SNHLY, CDR2 FYNNEI. Trimming removed 4 bases at V and 9 bases at J, with 16 bases between. CDR3 length: 14 amino acids. The DNA of the CDR3 is TGTGCCAGCAGTGCCGGGACTCCACTTTCTGAGCAGTTCTTC. Translation gives CASSAGTPLSEQFF. The whole variable domain, filled in from reference TRBV2 and TRBJ2-1, reads EPEVTQTPSHQVTQMGQEVILRCVPISNHLYFYWYRQILGQKVEFLVSFYNNEISEKSEIFDDQFSVERPDGSNFTLKIRSTKLEDSAMYFCASSAGTPLSEQFFGPGTRLTVL.

The chain links TRBV25-1 to TRBJ1-1; tentatively, D is TRBD1 (5 bases). This CDR3 spans 15 amino acids. Germline V CDR1 and CDR2: MGHDK, SYGVNS. V was cut by 3 bases and J by 3 bases, with 14 bases left in between. The CDR3 coding sequence is TGTGCCAGCAGTGACCCCGGGACGGGAGACACTGAAGCTTTCTTT. Protein product: CASSDPGTGDTEAFF.

Only a few counts were recorded for this clone. The chain has TRBV11-3 and TRBJ2-1; D unclear. The V and J ends lost 2 bases and 8 bases respectively, with 16 bases between them. The CDR3 is made up of 15 amino acids. Germline V lookup: CDR1 SGHNT, CDR2 YENEEA. CDR3 loop: CASSLNHGSSDEQFF. The CDR3 nucleotides read TGTGCCAGCAGCTTAAATCACGGGTCTTCGGATGAGCAGTTCTTC.

The chain joins TRBV10-3 to TRBJ2-7, with TRBD2 as a possible D gene (5 bases). CDR3 size: 12 residues. Germline-derived CDR1 and CDR2 are ENHRY and SYGVKD. Trimming left V 11 bases short and J 3 bases short, with 14 bases between. In DNA form, the CDR3 reads TGTGCCTCCGGAGGTGTCGGCTACGAGCAGTACTTC. Translating it yields CASGGVGYEQYF.

There are a few counts of this clone. The chain joins TRBV6-5 to TRBJ2-7; TRBD2 is a possible D gene (5 bases). The germline V gene encodes CDR1 MNHEY and CDR2 SVGAGI. The CDR3 is made up of 14 amino acids. The germline V and J ends were trimmed by 5 bases and 2 bases, with 13 bases remaining between them. CDR3 loop: CASSRGHGTYEQYF. The CDR3 coding sequence is TGTGCCAGCAGTCGGGGTCACGGGACCTACGAGCAGTACTTC.

The chain links TRBV18 to TRBJ2-1; no definite D call. V lost 3 bases, J lost 8 bases, and 8 bases lay in between. Germline CDR1 and CDR2: KGHSH and LQKENI. The length of the CDR3 is 12 residues. In DNA form, the CDR3 reads TGTGCCAGCTCACCTTCTTCCGATGAGCAGTTCTTC. Amino acid sequence: CASSPSSDEQFF.

This clone was counted only a few times. This chain links TRBV19 with TRBJ1-2; 7 bases agree with TRBD1. J gave up 2 bases and V 4 bases, and 1 base lay outside the gene matches. The CDR3 covers 13 residues. Germline CDR1 LNHDA, CDR2 SQIVND (reference sequence). In DNA, the CDR3 is TGTGCCAGTAGTAAGGGACAGAACTATGGCTACACCTTC. Amino acid sequence: CASSKGQNYGYTF.

The gene calls are TRBV27 and TRBJ2-7; the D is unclear. V gave up 1 base and J gave up 0 bases, with 7 bases separating them. This CDR3 is 14 amino acids long. The germline V gene has CDR1 MNHEY and CDR2 SMNVEV (reference sequence). The CDR3 DNA follows: TGTGCCAGCAGTTTATTAGCAACCTCCTACGAGCAGTACTTC. It encodes CASSLLATSYEQYF.

This sequence joins TRBV18 and TRBJ1-5; 9 positions match TRBD1. V lost 3 bases to trimming and J lost 6 bases; unmatched junction nucleotides: 6. Germline V gene sequence: CDR1 KGHSH, CDR2 LQKENI. The CDR3 contains 15 residues. Written as DNA, the CDR3 is TGTGCCAGCTCACCGGGACAGGGAATTGGTCAGCCCCAGCATTTT. Protein sequence: CASSPGQGIGQPQHF.

This chain connects TRBV4-2 to TRBJ1-3, with D unclear. V dropped 4 bases and J dropped 0 bases, with 1 base sitting between them. This CDR3 comprises 12 residues. Looked up from germline, CDR1 is LGHNA and CDR2 is YNFKEQ. The CDR3 here is CASSLSGNTIYF. DNA of the CDR3: TGTGCCAGCAGCCTCTCTGGAAACACCATATATTTT.

This clone was counted between two and nine times. The V gene is TRBV6-5, the J gene TRBJ1-1, with D maybe TRBD1 (6 bases). The length of the CDR3 is 15 residues. The germline gives CDR1 MNHEY, CDR2 SVGAGI. V gave up 7 bases and J gave up 1 base, with 16 bases separating them. CDR3 loop: CASNPLGGKNTEAFF. The CDR3 DNA reads TGTGCCAGCAACCCCCTCGGGGGCAAGAACACTGAAGCTTTCTTT.

This chain connects TRBV5-1 to TRBJ2-2, with 10 bases lining up with TRBD2. Germline V gene data show CDR1 as SGHRS and CDR2 as YFSETQ. This CDR3 is built from 17 residues. Unmatched junction bases numbered 3, after V lost 0 bases and J lost 1 base. DNA for the CDR3: TGCGCCAGCAGCTTGGTACTAGCGGGGAGGAACACCGGGGAGCTGTTTTTT. It yields the protein CASSLVLAGRNTGELFF.

This clone was picked up one time. The rearrangement uses TRBV6-5 and TRBJ2-1; 9 nucleotides align to TRBD2. V dropped 6 bases and J dropped 4; count of bases not matched to a gene: 1. Germline V CDR1 and CDR2: MNHEY, SVGAGI. This CDR3 has 13 residues. CDR3 sequence reads: CASRTSGYNEQFF. CDR3 nucleotides: TGTGCCAGCAGGACTAGCGGTTACAATGAGCAGTTCTTC.

This chain connects TRBV7-2 to TRBJ2-7; D remains ambiguous. The CDR3 consists of 15 residues. CDR1 and CDR2 (germline): SGHTA, FQGNSA. Trimming shortened V by 0 bases and J by 2 bases, and 11 bases separated the two germline ends. CDR3 DNA sequence: TGTGCCAGCAGCTTAGCTGGTCGGTCCCCCTACGAGCAGTACTTC. The encoded protein is CASSLAGRSPYEQYF. The whole variable domain, filled in from reference TRBV7-2 and TRBJ2-7, reads GAGVSQSPSNKVTEKGKDVELRCDPISGHTALYWYRQSLGQGLEFLIYFQGNSAPDKSGLPSDRFSAERTGGSVSTLTIQRTQQEDSAVYLCASSLAGRSPYEQYFGPGTRLTVT.

This clone was counted a few times. V is TRBV3-1 (or the pseudogene TRBV3-2) and J is TRBJ1-5; D possibly corresponds to TRBD1 (5 bases). CDR1 LGHDT and CDR2 YNNKEL come from the germline V gene (reference sequence). V gave up 4 bases and J gave up 7 bases, with 17 bases separating them. The CDR3 runs 15 residues. CDR3 sequence: CASSPNSGTGQPQHF. Here the CDR3 DNA reads TGTGCCAGCAGCCCCAATTCAGGGACTGGGCAGCCCCAGCATTTT.

V is TRBV9 and J is TRBJ2-7; 14 bases agree with TRBD2. V was clipped by 5 bases and J by 5 bases; unmatched bases: 9. CDR1 and CDR2 from the germline V gene are SGDLS and YYNGEE. CDR3 length: 16 residues. The CDR3 sequence: CASSPLRLAGGDEQYF. Written as DNA, the CDR3 is TGTGCCAGCAGTCCCCTCCGACTAGCGGGAGGGGACGAGCAGTACTTC.

This clone was picked up one time. This chain joins TRBV6-1 and TRBJ2-1; 9 nucleotides line up with TRBD1. CDR3 length: 17 residues. CDR1 is MNHNS, CDR2 SASEGT, per germline. The J segment lost 2 bases and the V segment lost 4 bases, leaving 9 bases of the junction unmatched. CDR3 coding DNA: TGTGCCAGCAGTGTCCGACCCGGGACAGGGACCTACAATGAGCAGTTCTTC. This translates into CASSVRPGTGTYNEQFF.

V gene TRBV4-1 combines with J gene TRBJ2-3; D may match TRBD1 or TRBD2 (5 bases each). Trimming shortened V by 0 bases and J by 3 bases, and 16 bases separated the two germline ends. Germline V lookup: CDR1 MGHRA, CDR2 YSYEKL. This CDR3 region has 17 residues. The CDR3 protein is CASSQDLTPGGTDTQYF. The CDR3 DNA reads TGCGCCAGCAGCCAAGATCTAACCCCTGGGGGAACAGATACGCAGTATTTT.

V is TRBV5-1 and J is TRBJ2-3; 13 nucleotides align to TRBD2. Germline assignment: CDR1 SGHRS and CDR2 YFSETQ. This CDR3 spans 16 amino acids. Trimming cost V 4 bases and J 2 bases; bases outside gene matches: 4. This chain's CDR3 is CASSTGLAGDTDTQYF. Here the CDR3 DNA reads TGCGCCAGCAGCACCGGACTAGCGGGGGACACAGATACGCAGTATTTT.

The chain joins TRBV5-1 to TRBJ1-1; 9 nucleotides line up with TRBD1. This CDR3 contains 14 residues. Germline CDR1 and CDR2: SGHRS and YFSETQ. The junction had 7 bases not matched to a gene; V was cut back by 6 bases and J by 4 bases. This chain's CDR3 is CASNQQGAGTEAFF. CDR3 in DNA: TGCGCCAGCAACCAACAGGGGGCGGGCACTGAAGCTTTCTTT.

Comments on this clone: One end of the junction does not line up with germline, which may come from a read error. This rearrangement joins TRBV4-2 to TRBJ2-1; 7 bases are a match to TRBD2. Germline CDR1 and CDR2: LGHNA and YNFKEQ. The CDR3 consists of 17 residues. The CDR3: CASSQELYRREYREQFF. For the CDR3, the DNA is TGTGCCAGCAGTCAAGAACTGTACCGGCGGGAGTATCGCGAGCAGTTCTTC.

This sequence joins TRBV6-5 and TRBJ2-5; 7 nucleotides agree with TRBD1. The CDR3 contains 14 residues. V was clipped by 5 bases and J by 1 base; unmatched bases: 4. CDR1 and CDR2 (germline): MNHEY, SVGAGI. The CDR3: CASSHRDSQETQYF. DNA of the CDR3: TGTGCCAGCAGTCACCGGGACAGCCAAGAGACCCAGTACTTC.

The chain has TRBV11-3 and TRBJ2-7; 10 nucleotides align to TRBD1. CDR1 is SGHNT, CDR2 YENEEA, per germline. The trim removed 1 base at V and 5 bases at J, leaving 5 bases unmatched. This CDR3 has 15 amino acids. The CDR3 sequence is CASSLVGTGDHEQYF. CDR3 in DNA: TGTGCCAGCAGCTTAGTCGGGACAGGGGACCACGAGCAGTACTTC.

In DNA form, the CDR3 reads TGTGCCAGCAGCATACGGGGGGGGCGAGAGACCCAGTACTTC. Amino acids: CASSIRGGRETQYF. The chain uses TRBV13 and TRBJ2-5; 8 bases match TRBD2. The CDR3 totals 14 residues. With 5 bases clipped from V and 4 bases from J, the junction kept 6 bases outside the gene matches. The germline V gene has CDR1 PRHDT and CDR2 FYEKMQ (reference sequence).

CDR3 coding DNA: TGTGCCAGCAGTGAAGCCCAGACAGGGTGGGAGACCCAGTACTTC. This sequence encodes CASSEAQTGWETQYF. The chain combines TRBV2 with TRBJ2-5, with TRBD1 identical over 7 bases. CDR1 and CDR2 (germline): SNHLY, FYNNEI. J lost 5 bases, V lost 0 bases, and 6 bases had no gene match. The CDR3 length is 15 residues.

The V and J genes are TRBV16 and TRBJ2-3, with 16 nucleotides matching TRBD2. This CDR3 has 20 amino acids. Unmatched junction bases numbered 12, after V lost 3 bases and J lost 3 bases. CDR1 KGHSY and CDR2 FQNENV come from the germline V gene. CDR3 DNA: TGTGCCAGCAGCCACGACCAGGGACTAGCGGGAGGGCCGAGGACAGATACGCAGTATTTT. Encoded protein: CASSHDQGLAGGPRTDTQYF.

In this sample, this clone turned up a few times. The chain has TRBV5-4 and TRBJ1-6; 12 bases match TRBD1. Germline CDR1 SGHNT, CDR2 YYREEE (reference sequence). This CDR3 is built from 15 residues. V shed 4 bases and J 7 bases; nucleotides not matched to a gene: 3. The CDR3 loop is CASSRGQGANSPLHF. Written as DNA, the CDR3 is TGTGCCAGCAGCCGGGGACAGGGGGCGAATTCACCCCTCCACTTT. Full variable domain (outside the CDR3, taken from reference TRBV5-4 and TRBJ1-6): ETGVTQSPTHLIKTRGQQVTLRCSSQSGHNTVSWYQQALGQGPQFIFQYYREEENGRGNFPPRFSGLQFPNYSSELNVNALELDDSALYLCASSRGQGANSPLHFGNGTRLTVT.

As DNA, the CDR3 is TGTGCCAGCAGCCAAGATCTACAGGGTATCCAGTTCTTC. This gives the protein CASSQDLQGIQFF. The chain has TRBV14 and TRBJ2-1; D may be TRBD1 (6 bases). V lost 0 bases and J lost 13, with 13 bases in between. There are 13 residues in the CDR3. CDR1 and CDR2 (germline): SGHDN, FVKESK.

This chain links TRBV12-1 with TRBJ2-1. TRBV12-1 is a pseudogene segment. The CDR3 totals 14 residues. CDR3 sequence: CASSFAGRIPAEFF. CDR3 DNA: TGTGCCAGCAGCTTTGCTGGGCGCATCCCCGCGGAGTTCTTC.

This clone was seen a single time. J is TRBJ1-2 and V is TRBV6-5; D gene ambiguous. CDR3 length equals 13 residues. Trimming took off 5 bases at V and 1 base at J, with 8 bases between the two ends. Germline CDR1 and CDR2: MNHEY and SVGAGI. The CDR3 sequence is CASSMGLNYGYTF. In DNA, the CDR3 is TGTGCCAGCAGTATGGGCCTTAACTATGGCTACACCTTC.

This clone was observed a handful of times. J is TRBJ2-7 and V is TRBV7-2; D gene uncertain. V gave up 6 bases and J gave up 2 bases, with 5 bases separating them. The CDR3 length is 11 residues. Germline CDR1 and CDR2: SGHTA and FQGNSA. The CDR3 is CASSAAYEQYF. As DNA, the CDR3 is TGTGCCAGCAGTGCAGCCTACGAGCAGTACTTC.